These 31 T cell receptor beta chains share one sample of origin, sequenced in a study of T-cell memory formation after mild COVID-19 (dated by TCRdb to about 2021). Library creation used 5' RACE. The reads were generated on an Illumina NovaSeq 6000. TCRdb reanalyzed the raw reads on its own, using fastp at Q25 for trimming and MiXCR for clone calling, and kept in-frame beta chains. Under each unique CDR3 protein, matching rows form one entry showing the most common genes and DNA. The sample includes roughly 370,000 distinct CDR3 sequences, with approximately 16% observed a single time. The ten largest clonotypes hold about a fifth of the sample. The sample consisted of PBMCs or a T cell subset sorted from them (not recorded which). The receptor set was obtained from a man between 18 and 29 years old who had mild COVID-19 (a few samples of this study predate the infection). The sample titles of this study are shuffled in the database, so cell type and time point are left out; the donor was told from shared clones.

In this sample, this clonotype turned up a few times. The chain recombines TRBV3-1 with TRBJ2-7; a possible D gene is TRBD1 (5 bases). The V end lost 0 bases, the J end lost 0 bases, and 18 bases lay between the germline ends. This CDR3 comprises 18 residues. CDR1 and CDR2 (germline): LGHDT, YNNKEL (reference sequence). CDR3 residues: CASSQEDGPGFYSYEQYV. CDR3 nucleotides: TGTGCCAGCAGCCAAGAGGACGGTCCAGGGTTCTACTCCTACGAGCAGTACGTC.

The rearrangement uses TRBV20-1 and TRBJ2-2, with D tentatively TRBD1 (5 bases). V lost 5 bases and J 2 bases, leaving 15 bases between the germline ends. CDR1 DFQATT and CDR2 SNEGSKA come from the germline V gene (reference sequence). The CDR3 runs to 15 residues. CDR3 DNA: TGCAGTGCTCAAGGGCCCAGGGTCAACACCGGGGAGCTGTTTTTT. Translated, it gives CSAQGPRVNTGELFF.

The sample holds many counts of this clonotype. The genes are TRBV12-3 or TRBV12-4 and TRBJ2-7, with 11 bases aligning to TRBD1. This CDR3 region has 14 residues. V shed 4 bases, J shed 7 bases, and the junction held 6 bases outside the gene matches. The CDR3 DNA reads TGTGCCAGCAGTTCCGGACAGGGGGCTAATGAGCAGTACTTC. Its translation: CASSSGQGANEQYF.

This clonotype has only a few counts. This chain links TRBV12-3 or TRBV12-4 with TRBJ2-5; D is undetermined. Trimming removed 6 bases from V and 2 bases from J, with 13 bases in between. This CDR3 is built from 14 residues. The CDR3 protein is CASSPLTSQETQYF. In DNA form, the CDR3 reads TGTGCCAGCAGCCCCTTGACATCTCAAGAGACCCAGTACTTC.

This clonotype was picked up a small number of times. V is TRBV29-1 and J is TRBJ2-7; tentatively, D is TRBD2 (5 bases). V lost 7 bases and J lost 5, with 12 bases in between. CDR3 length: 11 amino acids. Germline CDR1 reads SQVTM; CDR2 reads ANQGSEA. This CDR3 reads CSARAWDEQYF. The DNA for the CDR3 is TGCAGCGCGAGGGCTTGGGACGAGCAGTACTTC.

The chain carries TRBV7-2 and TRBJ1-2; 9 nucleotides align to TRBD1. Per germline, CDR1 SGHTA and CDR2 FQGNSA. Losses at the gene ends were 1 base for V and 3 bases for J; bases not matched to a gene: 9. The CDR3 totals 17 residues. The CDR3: CASSLDPGTGTYYGYTF. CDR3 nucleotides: TGTGCCAGCAGCTTAGACCCCGGGACAGGGACATACTATGGCTACACCTTC. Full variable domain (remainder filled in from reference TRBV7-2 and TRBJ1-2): GAGVSQSPSNKVTEKGKDVELRCDPISGHTALYWYRQSLGQGLEFLIYFQGNSAPDKSGLPSDRFSAERTGGSVSTLTIQRTQQEDSAVYLCASSLDPGTGTYYGYTFGSGTRLTVV.

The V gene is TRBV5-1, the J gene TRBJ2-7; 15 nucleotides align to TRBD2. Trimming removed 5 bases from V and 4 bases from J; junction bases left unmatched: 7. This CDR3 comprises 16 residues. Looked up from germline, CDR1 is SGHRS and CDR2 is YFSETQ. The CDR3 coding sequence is TGCGCCAGCAGTCCCGGGGGGACTAGCGGGGGGTACGAGCAGTACTTC. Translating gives CASSPGGTSGGYEQYF.

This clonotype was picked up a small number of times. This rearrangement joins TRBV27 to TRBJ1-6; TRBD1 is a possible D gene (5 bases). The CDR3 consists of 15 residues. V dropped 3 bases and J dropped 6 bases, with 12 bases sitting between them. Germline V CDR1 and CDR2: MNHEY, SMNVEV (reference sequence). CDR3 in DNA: TGTGCCAGCAGTTTGAAGGCAGGGCGTAATTCACCCCTCCACTTT. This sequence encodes CASSLKAGRNSPLHF.

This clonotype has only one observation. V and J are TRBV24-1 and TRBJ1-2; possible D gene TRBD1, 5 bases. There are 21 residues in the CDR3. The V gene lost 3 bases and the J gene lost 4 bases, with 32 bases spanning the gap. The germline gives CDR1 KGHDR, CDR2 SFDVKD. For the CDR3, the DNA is TGTGCCACCAGTGATGGCTATACCCCTCGGGGCAGCGGAGAGAGGCTCTATGGCTACACCTTC. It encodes CATSDGYTPRGSGERLYGYTF.

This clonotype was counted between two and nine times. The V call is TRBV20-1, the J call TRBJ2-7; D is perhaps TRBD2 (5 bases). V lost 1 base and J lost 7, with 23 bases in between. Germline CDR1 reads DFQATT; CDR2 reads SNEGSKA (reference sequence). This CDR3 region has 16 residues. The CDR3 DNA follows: TGCAGTGCTAGAGTATCCCTGGTCCCGTCTCCGGGGGAGCAGTACGTC. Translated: CSARVSLVPSPGEQYV.

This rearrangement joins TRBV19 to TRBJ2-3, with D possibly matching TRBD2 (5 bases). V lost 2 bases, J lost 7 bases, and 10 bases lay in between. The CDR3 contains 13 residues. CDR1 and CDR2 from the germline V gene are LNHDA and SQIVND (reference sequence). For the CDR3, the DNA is TGTGCCAGTAGTATAACCGGACTTTATACGCAGTATTTT. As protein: CASSITGLYTQYF.

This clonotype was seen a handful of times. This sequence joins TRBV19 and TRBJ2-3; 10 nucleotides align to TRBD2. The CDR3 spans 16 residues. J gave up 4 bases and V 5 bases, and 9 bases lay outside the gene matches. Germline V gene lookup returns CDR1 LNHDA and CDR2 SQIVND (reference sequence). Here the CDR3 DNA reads TGTGCCAGTAGTCCCCTAGCGGGGGCTTGGGCAGATACGCAGTATTTT. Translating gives CASSPLAGAWADTQYF. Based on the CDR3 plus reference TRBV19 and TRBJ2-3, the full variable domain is DGGITQSPKYLFRKEGQNVTLSCEQNLNHDAMYWYRQDPGQGLRLIYYSQIVNDFQKGDIAEGYSVSREKKESFPLTVTSAQKNPTAFYLCASSPLAGAWADTQYFGPGTRLTVL.

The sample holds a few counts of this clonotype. CDR3 residues: CASSLGTGGSGNQPQHF. Written as DNA, the CDR3 is TGTGCCAGCAGCTTAGGGACAGGGGGCTCGGGCAATCAGCCCCAGCATTTT. The chain is built from TRBV7-2 and TRBJ1-5; 11 bases line up with TRBD1. The germline CDR1 and CDR2 sequences are SGHTA and FQGNSA. CDR3 length: 17 amino acids. The trim removed 1 base at V and 2 bases at J, leaving 4 bases unmatched.

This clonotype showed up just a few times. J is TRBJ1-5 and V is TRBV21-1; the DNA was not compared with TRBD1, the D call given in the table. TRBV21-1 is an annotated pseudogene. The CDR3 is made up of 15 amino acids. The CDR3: CASSTGQGAGQPQHF. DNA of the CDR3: TGTGCCAGCAGCACGGGACAGGGGGCCGGGCAGCCCCAGCATTTT.

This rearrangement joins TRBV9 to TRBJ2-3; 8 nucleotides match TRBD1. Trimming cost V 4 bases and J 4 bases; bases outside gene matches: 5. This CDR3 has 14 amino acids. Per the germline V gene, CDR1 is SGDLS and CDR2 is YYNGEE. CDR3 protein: CASSLQGAADTQYF. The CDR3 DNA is TGTGCCAGCAGCTTGCAGGGGGCCGCAGATACGCAGTATTTT.

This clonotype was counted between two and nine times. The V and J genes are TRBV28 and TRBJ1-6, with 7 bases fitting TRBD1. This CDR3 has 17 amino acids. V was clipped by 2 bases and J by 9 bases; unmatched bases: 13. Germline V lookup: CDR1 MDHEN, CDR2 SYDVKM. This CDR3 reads CASSLPIGGARSSPLHF. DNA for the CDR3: TGTGCCAGCAGTTTACCCATAGGGGGCGCGCGGTCTTCACCCCTCCACTTT.

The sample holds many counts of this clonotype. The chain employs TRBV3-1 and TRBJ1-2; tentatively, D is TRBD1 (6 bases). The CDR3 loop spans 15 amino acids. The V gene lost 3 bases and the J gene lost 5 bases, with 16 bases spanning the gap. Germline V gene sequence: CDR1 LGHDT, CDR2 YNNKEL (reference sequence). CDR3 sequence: CASSHWTVPGYGYTF. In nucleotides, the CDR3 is TGTGCCAGCAGCCATTGGACAGTTCCCGGGTATGGCTACACCTTC.

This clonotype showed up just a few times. CDR3 bases: TGTGCCAGCCTCGGGGGGACTAACACAGATACGCAGTATTTT. It encodes CASLGGTNTDTQYF. This chain connects TRBV5-4 to TRBJ2-3; 7 nucleotides match TRBD2. The CDR3 loop spans 14 amino acids. V shed 7 bases, J shed 2 bases, and the junction held 7 bases outside the gene matches. The germline gives CDR1 SGHNT, CDR2 YYREEE (reference sequence).

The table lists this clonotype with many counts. The CDR3 protein is CASSLLLWAYEQYF. DNA of the CDR3: TGTGCCAGCAGCTTATTGTTGTGGGCCTACGAGCAGTACTTC. The rearrangement links TRBV7-8 to TRBJ2-7; D not resolved. Trimming cost V 2 bases and J 2 bases, with 10 bases left between them. Germline V lookup: CDR1 SGHVS, CDR2 FQNEAQ. The CDR3 extends over 14 amino acids.

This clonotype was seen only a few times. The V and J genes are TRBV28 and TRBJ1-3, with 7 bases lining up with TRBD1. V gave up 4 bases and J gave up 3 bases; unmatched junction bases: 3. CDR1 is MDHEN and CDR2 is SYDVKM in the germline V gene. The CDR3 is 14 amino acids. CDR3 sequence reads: CASSSRGVGNTIYF. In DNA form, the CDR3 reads TGTGCCAGCAGTTCCAGGGGGGTTGGAAACACCATATATTTT.

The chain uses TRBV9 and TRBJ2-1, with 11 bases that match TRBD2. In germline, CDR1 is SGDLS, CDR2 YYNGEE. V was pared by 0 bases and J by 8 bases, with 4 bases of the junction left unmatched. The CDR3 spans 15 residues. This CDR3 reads CASSVGVAGGYEQFF. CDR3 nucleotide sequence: TGTGCCAGCAGCGTAGGGGTAGCGGGGGGGTATGAGCAGTTCTTC.

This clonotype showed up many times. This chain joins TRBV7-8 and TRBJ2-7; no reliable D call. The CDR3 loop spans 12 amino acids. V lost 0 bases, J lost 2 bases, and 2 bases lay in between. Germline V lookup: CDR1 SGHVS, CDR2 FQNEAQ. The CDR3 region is CASSLAPYEQYF. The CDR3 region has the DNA TGTGCCAGCAGCTTAGCCCCCTACGAGCAGTACTTC.

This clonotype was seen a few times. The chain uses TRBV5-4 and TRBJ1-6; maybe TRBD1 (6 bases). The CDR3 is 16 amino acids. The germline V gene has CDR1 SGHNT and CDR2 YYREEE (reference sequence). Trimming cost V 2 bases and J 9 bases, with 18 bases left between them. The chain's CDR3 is CASSLIPTGQGSPLHF. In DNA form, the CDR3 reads TGTGCCAGCAGCTTAATCCCGACAGGACAAGGTTCACCCCTCCACTTT.

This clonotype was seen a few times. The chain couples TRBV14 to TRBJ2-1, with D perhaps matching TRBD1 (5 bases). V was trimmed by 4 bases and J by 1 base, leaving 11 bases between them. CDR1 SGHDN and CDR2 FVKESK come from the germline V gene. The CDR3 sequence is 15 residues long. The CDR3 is CASSLQGASYNEQFF. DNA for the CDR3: TGTGCCAGCAGCCTCCAAGGGGCTTCCTACAATGAGCAGTTCTTC.

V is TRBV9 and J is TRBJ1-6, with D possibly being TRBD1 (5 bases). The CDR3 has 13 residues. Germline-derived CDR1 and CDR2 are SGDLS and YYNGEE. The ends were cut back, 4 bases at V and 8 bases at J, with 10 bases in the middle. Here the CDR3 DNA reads TGTGCCAGCAGCAGGGGCGGGGATTCACCCCTCCACTTT. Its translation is CASSRGGDSPLHF. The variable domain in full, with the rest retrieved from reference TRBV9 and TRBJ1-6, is DSGVTQTPKHLITATGQRVTLRCSPRSGDLSVYWYQQSLDQGLQFLIQYYNGEERAKGNILERFSAQQFPDLHSELNLSSLELGDSALYFCASSRGGDSPLHFGNGTRLTVT.

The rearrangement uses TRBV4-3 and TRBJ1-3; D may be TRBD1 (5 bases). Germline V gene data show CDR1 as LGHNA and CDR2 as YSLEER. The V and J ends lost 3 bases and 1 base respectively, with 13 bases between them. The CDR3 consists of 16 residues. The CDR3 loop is CASSQNRAGSGNTIYF. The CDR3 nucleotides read TGCGCCAGCAGCCAGAATAGGGCAGGGTCTGGAAACACCATATATTTT.

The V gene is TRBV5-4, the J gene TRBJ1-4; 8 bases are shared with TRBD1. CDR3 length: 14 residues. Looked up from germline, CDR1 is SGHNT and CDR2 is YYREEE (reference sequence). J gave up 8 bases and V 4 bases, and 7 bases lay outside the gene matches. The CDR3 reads CASSRTGLDEKLFF. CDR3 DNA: TGTGCCAGCAGCCGGACAGGGCTCGACGAAAAACTGTTTTTT.

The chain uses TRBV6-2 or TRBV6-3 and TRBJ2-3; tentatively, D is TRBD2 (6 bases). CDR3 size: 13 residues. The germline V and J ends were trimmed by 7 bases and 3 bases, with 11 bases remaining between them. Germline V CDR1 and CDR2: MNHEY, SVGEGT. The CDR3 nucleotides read TGTGCCAGCAAGGCGAGCGGGACAGATACGCAGTATTTT. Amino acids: CASKASGTDTQYF.

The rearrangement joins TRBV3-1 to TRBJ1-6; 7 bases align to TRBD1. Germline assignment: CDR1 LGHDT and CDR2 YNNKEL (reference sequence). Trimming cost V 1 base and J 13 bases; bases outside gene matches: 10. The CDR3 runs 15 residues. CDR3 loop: CASSQVRDSYSPLHF. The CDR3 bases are TGTGCCAGCAGCCAAGTAAGGGACAGTTACTCCCCCCTCCACTTT.

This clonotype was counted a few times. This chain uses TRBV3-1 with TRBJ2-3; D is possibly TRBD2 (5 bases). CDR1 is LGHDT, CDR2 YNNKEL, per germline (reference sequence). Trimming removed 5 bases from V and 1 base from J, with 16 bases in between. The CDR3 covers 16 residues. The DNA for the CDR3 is TGTGCCAGCAGCGACGTAACAACCGGGGGCACAGATACGCAGTATTTT. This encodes CASSDVTTGGTDTQYF.

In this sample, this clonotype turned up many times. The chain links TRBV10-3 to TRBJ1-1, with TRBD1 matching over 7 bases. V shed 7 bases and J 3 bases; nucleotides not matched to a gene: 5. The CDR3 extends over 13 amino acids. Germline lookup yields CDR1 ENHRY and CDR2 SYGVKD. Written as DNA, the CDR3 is TGTGCCATCAACCATGACAGGGACACTGAAGCTTTCTTT. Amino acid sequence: CAINHDRDTEAFF.